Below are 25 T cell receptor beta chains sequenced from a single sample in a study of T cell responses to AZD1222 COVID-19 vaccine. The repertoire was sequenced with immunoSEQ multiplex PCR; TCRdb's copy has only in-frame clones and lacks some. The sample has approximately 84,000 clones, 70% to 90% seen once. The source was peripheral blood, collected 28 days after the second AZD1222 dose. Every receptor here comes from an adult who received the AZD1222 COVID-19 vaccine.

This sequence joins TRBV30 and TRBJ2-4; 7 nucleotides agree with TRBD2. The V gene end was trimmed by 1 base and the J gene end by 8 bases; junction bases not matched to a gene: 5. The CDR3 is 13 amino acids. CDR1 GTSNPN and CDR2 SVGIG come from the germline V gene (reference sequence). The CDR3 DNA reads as TGTGCCTGGAGTGCGGGGGGTATGGACATTCAGTACTTC. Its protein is CAWSAGGMDIQYF. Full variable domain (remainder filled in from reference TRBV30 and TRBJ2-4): SQTIHQWPATLVQPVGSPLSLECTVEGTSNPNLYWYRQAAGRGLQLLFYSVGIGQISSEVPQNLSASRPQDRQFILSSKKLLLSDSGFYLCAWSAGGMDIQYFGAGTRLSVL.

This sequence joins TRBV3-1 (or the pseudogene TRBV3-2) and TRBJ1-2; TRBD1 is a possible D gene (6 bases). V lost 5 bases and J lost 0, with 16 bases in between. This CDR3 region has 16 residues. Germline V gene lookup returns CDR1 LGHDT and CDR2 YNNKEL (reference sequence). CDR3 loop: CASSKLAGAPNYGYTF. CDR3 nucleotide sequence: TGTGCCAGCAGCAAACTCGCAGGGGCGCCTAACTATGGCTACACCTTC.

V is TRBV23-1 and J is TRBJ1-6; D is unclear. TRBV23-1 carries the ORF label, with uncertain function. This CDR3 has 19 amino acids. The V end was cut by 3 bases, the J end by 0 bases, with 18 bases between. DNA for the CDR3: TGCGCCAGCAGTCAGTCGATAGTGGGAGCCCCCTCCTATAATTCACCCCTCCACTTT. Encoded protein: CASSQSIVGAPSYNSPLHF.

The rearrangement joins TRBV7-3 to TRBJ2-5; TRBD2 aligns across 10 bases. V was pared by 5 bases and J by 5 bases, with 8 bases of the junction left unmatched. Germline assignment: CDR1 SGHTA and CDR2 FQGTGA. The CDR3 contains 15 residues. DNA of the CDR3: TGTGCCAGCAGCACCTATAGCGGGGGGATGGAGACCCAGTACTTC. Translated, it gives CASSTYSGGMETQYF.

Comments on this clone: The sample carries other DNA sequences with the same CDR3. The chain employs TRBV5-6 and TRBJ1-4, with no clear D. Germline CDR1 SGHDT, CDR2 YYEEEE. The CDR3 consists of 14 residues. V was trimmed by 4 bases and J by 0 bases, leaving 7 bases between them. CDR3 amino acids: CASSQIATNEKLFF. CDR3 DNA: TGTGCCAGCAGCCAGATTGCAACTAATGAAAAACTGTTTTTT. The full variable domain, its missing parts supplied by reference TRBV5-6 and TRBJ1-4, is DAGVTQSPTHLIKTRGQQVTLRCSPKSGHDTVSWYQQALGQGPQFIFQYYEEEERQRGNFPDRFSGHQFPNYSSELNVNALLLGDSALYLCASSQIATNEKLFFGSGTQLSVL.

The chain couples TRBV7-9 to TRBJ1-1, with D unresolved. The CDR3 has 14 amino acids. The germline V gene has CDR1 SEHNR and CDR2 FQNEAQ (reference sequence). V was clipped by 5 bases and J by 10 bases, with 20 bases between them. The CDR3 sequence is CASSPGDFLRAAFF. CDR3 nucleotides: TGTGCCAGCAGCCCTGGGGATTTTCTGAGAGCAGCTTTCTTT.

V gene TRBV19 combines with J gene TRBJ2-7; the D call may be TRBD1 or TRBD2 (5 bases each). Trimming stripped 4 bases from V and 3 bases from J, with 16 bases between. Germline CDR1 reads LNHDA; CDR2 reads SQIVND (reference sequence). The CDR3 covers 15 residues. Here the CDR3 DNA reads TGTGCCAGTAGTAAGATAGGGGACGGGTTCTACGAGCAGTACTTC. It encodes CASSKIGDGFYEQYF.

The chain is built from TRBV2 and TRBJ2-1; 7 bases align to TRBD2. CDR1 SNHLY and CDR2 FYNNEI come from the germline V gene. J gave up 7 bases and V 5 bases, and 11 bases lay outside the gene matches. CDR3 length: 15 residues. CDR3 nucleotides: TGTGCCAGCAGTCGAGGACTAGGTATGGTAAATGAGCAGTTCTTC. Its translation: CASSRGLGMVNEQFF.

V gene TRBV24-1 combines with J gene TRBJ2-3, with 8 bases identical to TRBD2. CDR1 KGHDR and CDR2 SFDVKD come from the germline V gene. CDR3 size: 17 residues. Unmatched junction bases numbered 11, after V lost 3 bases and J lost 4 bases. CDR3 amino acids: CATSDQAFGGASDTQYF. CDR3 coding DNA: TGTGCCACCAGTGATCAAGCCTTCGGGGGGGCCTCAGATACGCAGTATTTT.

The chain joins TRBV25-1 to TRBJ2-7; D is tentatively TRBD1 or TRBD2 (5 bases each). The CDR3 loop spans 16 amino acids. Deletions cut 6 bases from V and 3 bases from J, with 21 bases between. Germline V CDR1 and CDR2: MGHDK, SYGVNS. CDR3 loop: CASRSDGRGRLYEQYF. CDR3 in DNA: TGTGCCAGCAGATCCGATGGACGGGGCAGGCTCTACGAGCAGTACTTC.

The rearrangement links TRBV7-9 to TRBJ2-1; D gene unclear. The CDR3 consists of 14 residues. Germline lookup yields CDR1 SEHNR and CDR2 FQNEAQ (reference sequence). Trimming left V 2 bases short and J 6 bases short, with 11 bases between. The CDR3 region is CASSLSASTNEQFF. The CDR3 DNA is TGTGCCAGCAGCTTATCCGCATCCACCAATGAGCAGTTCTTC.

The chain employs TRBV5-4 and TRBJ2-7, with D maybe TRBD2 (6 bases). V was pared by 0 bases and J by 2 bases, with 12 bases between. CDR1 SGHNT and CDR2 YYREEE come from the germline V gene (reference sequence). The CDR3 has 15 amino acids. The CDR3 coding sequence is TGTGCCAGCAGCTTGGAAACGGGGAGGCCCTACGAGCAGTACTTC. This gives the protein CASSLETGRPYEQYF. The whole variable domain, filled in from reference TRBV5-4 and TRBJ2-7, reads ETGVTQSPTHLIKTRGQQVTLRCSSQSGHNTVSWYQQALGQGPQFIFQYYREEENGRGNFPPRFSGLQFPNYSSELNVNALELDDSALYLCASSLETGRPYEQYFGPGTRLTVT.

CDR3 sequence reads: CASSLVGSSRETQYF. Written as DNA, the CDR3 is TGTGCCAGCAGCTTGGTTGGTTCCTCGAGGGAGACCCAGTACTTC. V gene TRBV5-4 combines with J gene TRBJ2-5, with D hard to call. Germline V CDR1 and CDR2: SGHNT, YYREEE (reference sequence). CDR3 length equals 15 residues. Deletions cut 0 bases from V and 5 bases from J, with 14 bases between.

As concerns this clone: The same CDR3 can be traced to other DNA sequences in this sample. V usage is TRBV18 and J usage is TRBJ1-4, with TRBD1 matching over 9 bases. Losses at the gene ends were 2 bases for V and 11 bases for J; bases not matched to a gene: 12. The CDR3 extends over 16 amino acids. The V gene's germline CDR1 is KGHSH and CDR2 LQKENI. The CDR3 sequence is CASSPTPGQGNEKLFF. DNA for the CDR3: TGTGCCAGCTCACCAACCCCGGGACAGGGAAACGAGAAACTGTTTTTT.

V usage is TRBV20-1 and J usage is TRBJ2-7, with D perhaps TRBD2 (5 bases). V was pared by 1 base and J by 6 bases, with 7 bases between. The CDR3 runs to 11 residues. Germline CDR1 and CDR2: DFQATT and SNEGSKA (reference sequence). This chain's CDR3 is CSARVRGEQYF. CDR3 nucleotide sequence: TGCAGTGCTAGAGTCCGGGGCGAGCAGTACTTC.

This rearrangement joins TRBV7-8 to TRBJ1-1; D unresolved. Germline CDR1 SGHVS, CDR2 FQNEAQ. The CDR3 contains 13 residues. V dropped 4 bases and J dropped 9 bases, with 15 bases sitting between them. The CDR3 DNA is TGTGCCAGCAGCTCTAATTTAGACCCAAAAGCTTTCTTT. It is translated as CASSSNLDPKAFF.

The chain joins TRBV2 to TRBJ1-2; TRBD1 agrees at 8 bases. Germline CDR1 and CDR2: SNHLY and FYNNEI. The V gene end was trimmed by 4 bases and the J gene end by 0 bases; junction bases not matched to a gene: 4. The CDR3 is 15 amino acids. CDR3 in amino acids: CASSARGLANYGYTF. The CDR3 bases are TGTGCCAGCAGTGCCAGGGGGCTTGCTAACTATGGCTACACCTTC. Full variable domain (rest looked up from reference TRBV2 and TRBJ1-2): EPEVTQTPSHQVTQMGQEVILRCVPISNHLYFYWYRQILGQKVEFLVSFYNNEISEKSEIFDDQFSVERPDGSNFTLKIRSTKLEDSAMYFCASSARGLANYGYTFGSGTRLTVV.

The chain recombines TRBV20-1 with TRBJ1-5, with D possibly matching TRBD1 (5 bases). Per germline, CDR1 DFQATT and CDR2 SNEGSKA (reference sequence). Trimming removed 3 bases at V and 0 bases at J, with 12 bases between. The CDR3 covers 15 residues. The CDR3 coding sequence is TGCAGTGCTAGTGGGGGACCTTATAGCAATCAGCCCCAGCATTTT. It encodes CSASGGPYSNQPQHF.

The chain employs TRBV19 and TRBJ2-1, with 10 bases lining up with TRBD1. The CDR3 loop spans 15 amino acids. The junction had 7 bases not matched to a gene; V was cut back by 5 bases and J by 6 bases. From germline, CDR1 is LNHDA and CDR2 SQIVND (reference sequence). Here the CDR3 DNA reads TGTGCCAGTAGTCGGACAGGGGGGAGTAGCAATGAGCAGTTCTTC. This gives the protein CASSRTGGSSNEQFF.

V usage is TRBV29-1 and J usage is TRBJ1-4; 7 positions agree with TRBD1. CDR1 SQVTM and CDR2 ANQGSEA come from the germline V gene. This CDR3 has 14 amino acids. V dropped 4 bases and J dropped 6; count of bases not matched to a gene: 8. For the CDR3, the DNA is TGCAGCGTTGTCGAGGGCAGGGGGGATGAAAAACTGTTTTTT. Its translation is CSVVEGRGDEKLFF.

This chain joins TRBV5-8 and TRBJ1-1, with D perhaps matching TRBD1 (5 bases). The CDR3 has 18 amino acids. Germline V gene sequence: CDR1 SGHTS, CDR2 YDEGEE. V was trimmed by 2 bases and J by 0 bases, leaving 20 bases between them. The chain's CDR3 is CASSLEPGTYFMNTEAFF. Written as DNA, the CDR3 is TGTGCCAGCAGCTTAGAGCCCGGGACGTACTTCATGAACACTGAAGCTTTCTTT.

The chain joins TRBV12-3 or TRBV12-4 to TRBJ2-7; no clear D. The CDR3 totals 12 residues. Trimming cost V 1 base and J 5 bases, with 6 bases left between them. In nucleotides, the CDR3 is TGTGCCAGCAGTTTAGGGGGAAACGAGCAGTACTTC. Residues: CASSLGGNEQYF.

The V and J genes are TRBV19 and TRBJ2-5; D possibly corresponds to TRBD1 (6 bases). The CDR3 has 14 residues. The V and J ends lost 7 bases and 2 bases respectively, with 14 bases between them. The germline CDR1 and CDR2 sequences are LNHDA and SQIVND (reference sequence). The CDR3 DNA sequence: TGTGCCAGTAAAGTTACAGGGTCACAAGAGACCCAGTACTTC. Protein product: CASKVTGSQETQYF.

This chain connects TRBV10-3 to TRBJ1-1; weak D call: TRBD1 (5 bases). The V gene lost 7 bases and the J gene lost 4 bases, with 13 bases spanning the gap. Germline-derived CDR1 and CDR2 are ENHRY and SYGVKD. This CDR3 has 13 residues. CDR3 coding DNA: TGTGCCATCACCGGAGGGGTGGGCACTGAAGCTTTCTTT. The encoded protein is CAITGGVGTEAFF.

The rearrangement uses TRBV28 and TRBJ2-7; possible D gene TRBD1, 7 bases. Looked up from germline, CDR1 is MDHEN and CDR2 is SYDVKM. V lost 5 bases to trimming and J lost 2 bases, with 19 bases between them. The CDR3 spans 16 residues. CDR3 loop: CASSGYEAGQTYEQYF. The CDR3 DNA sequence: TGTGCCAGCAGTGGTTATGAGGCGGGACAGACCTACGAGCAGTACTTC.